The 4 T cell receptor beta chains presented below share a single source sample, sequenced in a study of T cell repertoires in cytomegalovirus infection. TCRdb fed the reads into MiXCR, producing one record per CDR3 protein. Of about 490,000 distinct CDR3 sequences in the sample, approximately 10% were seen once. Sequencing was carried out using PBMCs. The receptors were sampled from a human donor in good health (CMV status not recorded). Some clones in this sample may be carry-over from other donors' samples.

This clonotype was recorded at least ten times. The J gene is TRBJ2-7, the V gene TRBV2; 10 bases align to TRBD2. Germline CDR1 and CDR2: SNHLY and FYNNEI. The CDR3 contains 14 residues. J lost 2 bases, V lost 6 bases, and 4 bases had no gene match. The CDR3 DNA reads as TGTGCCAGCAGGGGAGCGGGAGGGACCTACGAGCAGTACTTC. As protein: CASRGAGGTYEQYF.

In this sample, this clonotype turned up many times. The genes are TRBV11-2 and TRBJ2-7; 8 bases agree with TRBD1. CDR3 size: 14 residues. V lost 3 bases and J lost 7; bases outside the gene matches: 8. Germline V gives CDR1 SGHAT, CDR2 FQNNGV. CDR3: CASSFWTGSDEQYF. CDR3 coding DNA: TGTGCCAGCAGCTTCTGGACAGGGTCGGATGAGCAGTACTTC.

In this sample, this clonotype turned up a few times. The chain uses TRBV9 and TRBJ2-1; TRBD2 matches at 7 bases. CDR3 length: 15 residues. Trimming cost V 3 bases and J 1 base; bases outside gene matches: 4. The germline CDR1 and CDR2 sequences are SGDLS and YYNGEE. Here the CDR3 DNA reads TGTGCCAGCAGCGAGGGAGGGACTTCCTACAATGAGCAGTTCTTC. Its translation is CASSEGGTSYNEQFF.

This clonotype has just a few counts. The CDR3 spells CASSQVLLLSGSSYNEQFF. CDR3 nucleotide sequence: TGTGCCAGCAGCCAAGTACTCCTCCTTAGCGGGAGCTCCTACAATGAGCAGTTCTTC. V gene TRBV3-1 combines with J gene TRBJ2-1; 9 nucleotides match TRBD2. CDR1 and CDR2 (germline): LGHDT, YNNKEL (reference sequence). With 1 base clipped from V and 0 bases from J, the junction kept 10 bases outside the gene matches. This CDR3 has 19 amino acids.